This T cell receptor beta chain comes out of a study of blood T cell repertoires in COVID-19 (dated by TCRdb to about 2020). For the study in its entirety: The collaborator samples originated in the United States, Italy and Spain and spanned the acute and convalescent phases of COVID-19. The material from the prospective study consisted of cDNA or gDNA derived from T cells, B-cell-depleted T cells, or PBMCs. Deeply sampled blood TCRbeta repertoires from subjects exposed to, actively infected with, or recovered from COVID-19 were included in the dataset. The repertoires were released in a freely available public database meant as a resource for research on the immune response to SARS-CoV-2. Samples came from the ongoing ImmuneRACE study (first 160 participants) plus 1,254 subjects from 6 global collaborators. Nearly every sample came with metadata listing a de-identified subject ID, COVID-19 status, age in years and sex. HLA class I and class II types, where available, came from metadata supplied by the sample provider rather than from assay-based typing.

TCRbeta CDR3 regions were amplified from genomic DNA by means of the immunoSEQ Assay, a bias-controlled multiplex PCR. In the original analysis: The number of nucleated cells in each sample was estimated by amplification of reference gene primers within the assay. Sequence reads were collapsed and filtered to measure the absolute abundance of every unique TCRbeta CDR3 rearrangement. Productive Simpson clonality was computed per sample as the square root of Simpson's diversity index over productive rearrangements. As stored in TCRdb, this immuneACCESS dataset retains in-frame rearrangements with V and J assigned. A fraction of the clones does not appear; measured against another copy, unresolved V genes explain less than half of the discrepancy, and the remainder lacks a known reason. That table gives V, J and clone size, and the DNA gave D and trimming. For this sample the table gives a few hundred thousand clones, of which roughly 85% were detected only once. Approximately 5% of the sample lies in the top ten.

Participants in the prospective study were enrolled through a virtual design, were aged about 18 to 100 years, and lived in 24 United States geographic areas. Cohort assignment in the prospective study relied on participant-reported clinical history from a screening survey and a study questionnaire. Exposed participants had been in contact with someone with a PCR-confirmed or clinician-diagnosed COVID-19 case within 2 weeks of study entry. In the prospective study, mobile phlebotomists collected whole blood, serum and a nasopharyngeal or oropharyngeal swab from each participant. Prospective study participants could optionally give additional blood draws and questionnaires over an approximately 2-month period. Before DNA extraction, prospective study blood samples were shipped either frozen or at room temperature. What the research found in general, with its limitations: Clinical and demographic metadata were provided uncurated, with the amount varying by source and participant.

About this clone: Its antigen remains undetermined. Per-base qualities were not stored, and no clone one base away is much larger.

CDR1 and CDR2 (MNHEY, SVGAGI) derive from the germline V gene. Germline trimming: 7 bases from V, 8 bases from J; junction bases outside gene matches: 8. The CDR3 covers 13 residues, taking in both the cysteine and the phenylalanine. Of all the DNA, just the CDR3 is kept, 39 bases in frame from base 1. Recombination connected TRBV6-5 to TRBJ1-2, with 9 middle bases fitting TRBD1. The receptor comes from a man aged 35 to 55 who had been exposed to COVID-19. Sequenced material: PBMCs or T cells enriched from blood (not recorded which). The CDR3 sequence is CASKPGQGYGYTF. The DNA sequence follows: TGTGCCAGCAAGCCGGGACAGGGCTACGGCTACACCTTC.